This is a list of T cell receptor beta chains from one sample in a study of regulatory T cells in long-lasting Graves disease. TCRdb redid the calling of the multiplex PCR reads with MiXCR, one entry per CDR3 protein. The sample contains roughly 400,000 distinct CDR3 sequences, less than 25% of which appear only once. Sequences were derived from peripheral blood mononuclear cells (PBMCs), sampled when the disease was refractory, from a patient treated with antithyroid drugs. The receptors stem from a female donor with Graves disease. CDR3s include the opening cysteine and the closing phenylalanine or tryptophan. A D gene is named only where the DNA matches it firmly. Size tells how often a clone was seen (once, few, many) or the class of an expanded clone, and some rows leave it out.

many	.	TRBV20-1	TRBJ2-7	CSARNRQGWEQYF	TGCAGTGCTAGAAATAGACAAGGGTGGGAGCAGTACTTC
many	.	TRBV5-5	TRBJ2-5	CASSIEVVRQETQYF	TGTGCCAGCAGCATTGAAGTTGTGCGACAAGAGACCCAGTACTTC
.	TRBD2	TRBV7-9	TRBJ2-1	CASSPPAGEGNEQFF	TGTGCTAGCAGCCCCCCTGCGGGAGAGGGCAATGAGCAGTTCTTC
many	TRBD1	TRBV3-1	TRBJ2-7	CASSPLTGPYEQYF	TGTGCCAGCAGCCCCTTGACAGGGCCCTACGAGCAGTACTTC
few	.	TRBV7-2	TRBJ1-5	CASSSYTGRGDQPQHF	TGTGCCAGCAGCTCTTATACAGGGAGGGGGGATCAGCCCCAGCATTTT
.	.	TRBV9	TRBJ1-2	CASSVAANYGYTF	TGTGCCAGCAGCGTAGCTGCCAACTATGGCTACACCTTC
few	.	TRBV29-1	TRBJ1-5	CSVGGESQPQHF	TGCAGCGTCGGGGGAGAGTCTCAGCCCCAGCATTTT
many	TRBD1	TRBV11-2	TRBJ1-1	CASSSLRGAEAFF	TGTGCCAGCAGCTCGCTCAGGGGGGCCGAAGCTTTCTTT
.	TRBD2	TRBV11-2	TRBJ2-7	CASSLDGKGSGTIYEQYF	TGTGCCAGCAGCTTAGATGGGAAGGGTAGCGGGACCATCTACGAGCAGTACTTC
many	.	TRBV2	TRBJ1-4	CASSDQGVNEKLFF	TGTGCCAGCAGTGATCAGGGTGTCAATGAAAAACTGTTTTTT
many	.	TRBV2	TRBJ2-5	CASSASRGTETQYF	TGTGCCAGCAGCGCCAGCAGGGGAACGGAGACCCAGTACTTC
few	.	TRBV6-1	TRBJ1-1	CASTPETSGTEAFF	TGTGCCAGCACCCCTGAGACGAGCGGCACTGAAGCTTTCTTT
once	.	TRBV30	TRBJ2-7	CAWTAGTYEQHF	TGTGCCTGGACTGCGGGTACCTACGAGCAGCACTTC
.	TRBD2	TRBV20-1	TRBJ2-7	CSARVILSGIYEQYF	TGCAGTGCTAGAGTAATTCTCAGCGGGATCTACGAGCAGTACTTC
.	.	TRBV27	TRBJ2-2	CASSPRGRNTGELFF	TGTGCCAGCAGCCCCCGAGGGAGGAACACCGGGGAGCTGTTTTTT
many	.	TRBV7-8	TRBJ2-7	CASSRTTGPYEQYF	TGTGCCAGCAGCCGTACGACAGGCCCATACGAGCAGTACTTC
many	.	TRBV11-2	TRBJ1-1	CASSLGSNQAFF	TGTGCCAGCAGCTTAGGGTCAAACCAAGCTTTCTTT
many	.	TRBV5-5	TRBJ2-7	CASSLAQDNYEQYF	TGTGCCAGCAGCTTGGCACAGGACAACTACGAGCAGTACTTC
few	TRBD1	TRBV7-2	TRBJ2-7	CASSLATGGSYEQYF	TGTGCCAGCAGCTTAGCGACAGGGGGCTCCTACGAGCAGTACTTC
few	.	TRBV7-9	TRBJ2-7	CASSLSVAGTYEQYF	TGTGCCAGCAGCTTATCCGTGGCAGGGACGTACGAGCAGTACTTC
many	TRBD2	TRBV20-1	TRBJ2-7	CSAFKSGRNDEQYF	TGCAGTGCTTTTAAAAGCGGGAGGAACGACGAGCAGTACTTC
.	TRBD2	TRBV29-1	TRBJ2-5	CSVAPGTMETQYF	TGCAGCGTTGCCCCCGGGACTATGGAGACCCAGTACTTC
.	TRBD1	TRBV5-1	TRBJ2-2	CASSGDRVAGELFF	TGCGCCAGCAGCGGGGACAGGGTAGCCGGGGAGCTGTTTTTT
.	.	TRBV7-6	TRBJ2-7	CASSLDVGRSMYEQYF	TGTGCCAGCAGCTTAGATGTCGGACGGTCAATGTACGAGCAGTACTTC
.	.	TRBV20-1	TRBJ2-5	CSALVGQETQYF	TGCAGTGCTTTGGTCGGCCAAGAGACCCAGTACTTC
few	.	TRBV5-1	TRBJ1-1	CASSLGLGAEAFF	TGCGCCAGCAGCTTGGGTTTGGGGGCCGAAGCTTTCTTT
few	TRBD2	TRBV6-1	TRBJ2-1	CASSRTSGDYNEQFF	TGTGCCAGCAGCCGGACTAGCGGGGACTACAATGAGCAGTTCTTC
many	.	TRBV12-3/TRBV12-4	TRBJ1-5	CASRPEGVGQPQHF	TGTGCCAGCAGGCCTGAAGGGGTGGGACAGCCCCAGCATTTT
.	.	TRBV9	TRBJ1-1	CASSVTGSTDTEAFF	TGTGCCAGCAGCGTAACTGGGAGTACGGACACTGAAGCTTTCTTT
many	.	TRBV27	TRBJ1-2	CASSLLPSDYGYTF	TGTGCCAGCAGTTTATTACCGTCCGATTATGGCTACACCTTC
few	.	TRBV7-9	TRBJ1-2	CASSPPSDPGRGYTF	TGTGCCAGCAGCCCCCCAAGTGACCCCGGGAGGGGCTACACCTTC
many	.	TRBV6-2/TRBV6-3	TRBJ1-1	CASSESQRTAEAFF	TGTGCCAGCAGTGAAAGTCAGAGGACGGCTGAAGCTTTCTTT